This TCR beta chain was retrieved from a study of Graves' ophthalmopathy and Graves' hyperthyroidism. At the level of the study: Over 18 months of follow-up, stable hyperthyroidism required that no ophthalmopathy appear. General observations from the study: Blood repertoires reportedly contained most expanded thyroid clonotypes above 0.001 frequency.

Points on this clonotype: The antigen is unknown.

Amplified material comprised TCR beta CDR3 regions derived from RNA transcripts. HTBI-primed RT-PCR formed the first round, and a multiplex PCR formed the second. In TCRdb, the multiplex PCR reads were re-called with MiXCR into one record per CDR3 protein. The repertoire holds around 1,000,000 distinct CDR3 sequences, with roughly two fifths as singletons. Germline assignment: CDR1 LGHDT and CDR2 YNNKEL (reference sequence). The V and J ends lost 1 base and 7 bases, in that order; junction bases with no gene match: 16. The CDR3 sequence is 18 residues long. Included hyperthyroidism patients were aged 18 to 65 and newly diagnosed (under 2 months' duration).

The chain is built from TRBV3-1 and TRBJ2-5; 9 positions agree with TRBD1. The sequenced sample was peripheral blood or thyroid tissue (not recorded which). This receptor was identified in an adult man with Graves' hyperthyroidism. The CDR3 loop reads CASSQGQMRDRDVMTQYF. The CDR3 nucleotides read TGTGCCAGCAGCCAAGGGCAGATGCGGGACAGGGACGTAATGACCCAGTACTTC.